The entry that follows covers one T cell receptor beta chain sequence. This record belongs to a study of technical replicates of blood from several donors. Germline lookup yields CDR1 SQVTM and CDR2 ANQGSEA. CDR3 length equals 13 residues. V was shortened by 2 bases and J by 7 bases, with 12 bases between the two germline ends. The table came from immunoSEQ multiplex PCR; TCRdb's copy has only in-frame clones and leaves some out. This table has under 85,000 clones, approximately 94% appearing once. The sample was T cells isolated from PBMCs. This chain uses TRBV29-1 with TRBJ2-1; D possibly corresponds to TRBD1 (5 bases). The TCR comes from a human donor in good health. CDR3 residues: CSVELPRANEQFF. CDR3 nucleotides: TGCAGCGTTGAATTACCCAGGGCTAATGAGCAGTTCTTC.